These T cell receptor beta chains were read from a single sample in a study of T cell changes during pregnancy in multiple sclerosis. Method: immunoSEQ multiplex PCR; TCRdb's copy keeps in-frame clones and lacks some. Here the sample spans tens of thousands of clones, less than 95% being singletons. This material consisted of CD4+ T cells from peripheral blood mononuclear cells, taken in the third trimester of pregnancy. These receptors were collected from a female donor in good health, enrolled as a control in a pregnancy study. The CDR3 runs from the conserved cysteine through the conserved F or W. Each record gives: V gene, D gene, clone size, CDR3 length, J gene, CDR3 protein, CDR3 DNA. The D gene is left open where the match is weak. Size values are once, few and many counts, or a class for expanded clones, and some rows have none.

TRBV7-7	TRBD1	NA	13	TRBJ1-1	CASSLTGGTEAFF	TGTGCCAGCAGCTTGACAGGGGGCACTGAAGCTTTCTTT
TRBV5-1	NA	once	16	TRBJ2-3	CASSLGTPIVGDTQYF	TGCGCCAGCAGCTTGGGGACTCCGATAGTCGGCGATACGCAGTATTTT
TRBV18	NA	NA	13	TRBJ1-2	CASSPAPDYGYTF	TGTGCCAGCTCACCAGCTCCAGATTATGGCTACACCTTC
TRBV19	NA	NA	13	TRBJ2-7	CATRQPSSYEQYF	TGTGCCACAAGACAGCCGTCGTCCTACGAGCAGTACTTC
TRBV6-1	TRBD2	NA	16	TRBJ2-7	CASSGGWLADTYEQYF	TGTGCCAGCAGTGGGGGGTGGCTAGCGGATACCTACGAGCAGTACTTC
TRBV6-4	NA	NA	14	TRBJ1-6	CASSLTGIPSPLHF	TGTGCCAGCAGCCTGACAGGAATCCCTTCACCCCTCCACTTT
TRBV7-9	NA	NA	18	TRBJ1-4	CASSLKLGAGATNEKLFF	TGTGCCAGCAGCCTAAAACTGGGGGCTGGGGCAACTAATGAAAAACTGTTTTTT
TRBV27	TRBD1	once	18	TRBJ1-2	CASSLGGQGLEQGYGYTF	TGTGCCAGCAGTTTAGGGGGACAGGGGCTTGAACAGGGCTATGGCTACACCTTC
TRBV5-1	NA	NA	14	TRBJ1-1	CASSPGLMNTEAFF	TGCGCCAGCAGCCCAGGGTTAATGAACACTGAAGCTTTCTTT
TRBV19	TRBD1	few	19	TRBJ1-1	CASSMTRSGGRMGNTEAFF	TGTGCCAGTAGTATGACCCGATCAGGGGGCAGGATGGGGAACACTGAAGCTTTCTTT
TRBV7-2	TRBD2	NA	13	TRBJ2-1	CASSLTGTSEQFF	TGTGCCAGCAGCTTGACCGGGACTAGTGAGCAGTTCTTC
TRBV28	TRBD1	NA	16	TRBJ2-1	CASSSTGVGTYNEQFF	TGTGCCAGCTCAAGCACAGGGGTTGGGACCTACAATGAGCAGTTCTTC
TRBV15	NA	NA	15	TRBJ1-3	CATSPQVSSGNTIYF	TGTGCCACCAGCCCACAGGTCAGCTCTGGAAACACCATATATTTT